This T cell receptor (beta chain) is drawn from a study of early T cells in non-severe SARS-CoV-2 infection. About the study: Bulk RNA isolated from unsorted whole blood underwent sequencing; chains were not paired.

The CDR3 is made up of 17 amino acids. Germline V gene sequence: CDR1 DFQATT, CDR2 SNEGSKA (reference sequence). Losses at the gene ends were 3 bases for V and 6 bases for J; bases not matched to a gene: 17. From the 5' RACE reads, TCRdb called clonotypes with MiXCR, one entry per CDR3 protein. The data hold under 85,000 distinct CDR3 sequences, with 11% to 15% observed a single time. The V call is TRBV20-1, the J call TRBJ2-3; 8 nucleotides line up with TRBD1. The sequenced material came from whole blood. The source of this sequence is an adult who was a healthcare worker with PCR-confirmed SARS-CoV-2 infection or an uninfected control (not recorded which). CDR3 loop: CSARDPRDRRSRDTQYF. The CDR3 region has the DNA TGCAGTGCTAGGGATCCCCGGGACAGGCGGTCGAGGGATACGCAGTATTTT.